This TCR beta chain was documented in a study of technical replicates of blood from a few donors. The CDR3 runs 13 residues. Germline values: CDR1 SQVTM, CDR2 ANQGSEA. V lost 6 bases to trimming and J lost 1 base, with 10 bases between them. Clones were sequenced by immunoSEQ multiplex PCR, and TCRdb holds only the in-frame ones, with some missing. Altogether more than 65,000 clones are present, around 95% being singletons, with the ten largest covering about 0.37%. Sequencing used T cells isolated from PBMCs. The TCR sequence derives from a human donor in good health. The genes are TRBV29-1 and TRBJ2-1; D is unclear. In DNA form, the CDR3 reads TGCAGCGTACTGGGCAAATCCTACAATGAGCAGTTCTTC. Its translation is CSVLGKSYNEQFF.